These T cell receptor beta chains were read from a single sample in a study of cytomegalovirus exposure and HLA in healthy donors. TCRdb's copy holds only in-frame clones and misses some; the assay was immunoSEQ multiplex PCR. The table has approximately 140,000 clones, around three fifths seen once. The sequenced material came from PBMCs. Receptors originate from a male donor in good health and CMV-seronegative. CDR3s include the opening cysteine and the closing phenylalanine or tryptophan. D genes are given only for firm matches. Clone sizes are given selectively: once, few, many, or a class where the clone is expanded.

D	V	size	J	CDR3	DNA
TRBD2	TRBV5-1	NA	TRBJ2-1	CASSLVAGEGEQFF	TGCGCCAGCAGCTTGGTAGCGGGGGAGGGGGAGCAGTTCTTC
NA	TRBV6-5	once	TRBJ2-6	CASSFQQGSGANVLTF	TGTGCCAGCAGTTTCCAACAGGGTTCTGGGGCCAACGTCCTGACTTTC
TRBD2	TRBV5-1	few	TRBJ2-5	CASSLALAGQETQYF	TGCGCCAGCAGCTTGGCTCTAGCGGGGCAAGAGACCCAGTACTTC
NA	TRBV7-9	NA	TRBJ1-2	CASSLGRDGGGYTF	TGTGCCAGCAGCTTAGGGAGGGATGGAGGTGGCTACACCTTC
NA	TRBV29-1	NA	TRBJ1-5	CSVEDYERGPQHF	TGCAGCGTTGAAGATTACGAACGTGGCCCCCAGCATTTT
NA	TRBV19	few	TRBJ2-5	CASSGITGGGETQYF	TGTGCCAGTAGTGGCATTACCGGCGGCGGGGAGACCCAGTACTTC
TRBD1	TRBV5-6	NA	TRBJ2-7	CASTQQGAPYEQYF	TGTGCCAGCACCCAACAGGGGGCCCCCTACGAGCAGTACTTC
NA	TRBV27	few	TRBJ1-1	CASSTRGNTEAFF	TGTGCCAGCAGTACCAGGGGGAACACTGAAGCTTTCTTT
TRBD1	TRBV5-4	NA	TRBJ1-5	CASSLDRGQNQPQHF	TGTGCCAGCAGCTTGGACAGGGGGCAGAATCAGCCCCAGCATTTT
NA	TRBV6-1	NA	TRBJ1-2	CASSETRAVYGYTF	TGTGCCAGCAGTGAAACGCGAGCGGTATATGGCTACACCTTC
NA	TRBV6-5	few	TRBJ1-4	CAISSGLTNEKLFF	TGTGCCATCAGTTCAGGGCTAACTAATGAAAAACTGTTTTTT
NA	TRBV18	NA	TRBJ1-4	CASSPRASNEKLFF	TGTGCCAGCTCACCGCGGGCTTCAAATGAAAAACTGTTTTTT
NA	TRBV30	NA	TRBJ1-1	CAWSGRLDTEAFF	TGTGCCTGGTCAGGCAGGTTGGACACTGAAGCTTTCTTT